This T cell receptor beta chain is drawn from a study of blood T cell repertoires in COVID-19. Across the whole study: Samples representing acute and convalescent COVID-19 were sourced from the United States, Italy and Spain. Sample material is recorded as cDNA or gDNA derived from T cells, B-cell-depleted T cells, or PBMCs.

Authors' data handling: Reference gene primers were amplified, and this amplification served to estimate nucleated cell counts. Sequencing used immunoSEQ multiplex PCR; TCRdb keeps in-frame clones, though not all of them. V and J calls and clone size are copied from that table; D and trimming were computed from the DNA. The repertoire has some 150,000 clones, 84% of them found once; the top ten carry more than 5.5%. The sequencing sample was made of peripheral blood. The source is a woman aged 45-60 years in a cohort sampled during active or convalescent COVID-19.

The CDR3: CASRAGGGFEAFF. The CDR3 DNA reads TGTGCCAGCAGAGCCGGGGGAGGGTTTGAAGCTTTCTTT. The genes are TRBV6-5 and TRBJ1-1, with TRBD1 as a possible D gene (5 bases). Trimming left V 6 bases short and J 7 bases short, with 15 bases between. The germline V gene encodes CDR1 MNHEY and CDR2 SVGAGI. The CDR3 length is 13 residues.